This T cell receptor (beta chain) was captured in a study of human T cells and chemical hapten exposure. As for the study in general: Patch testing placed 0.01% DPC on the upper back, with readings at 6 days. Affected patients, primarily female, had alopecia areata, totalis or universalis.

This clonotype occurred many times. Time point defined: patch test 1, 2 weeks after DPC sensitization. The treatment is: therapeutic diphenylcyclopropenone sensitization with weekly scalp DPC. Per the germline V gene, CDR1 is SGHRS and CDR2 is YFSETQ. The CDR3 has 17 amino acids. The trim removed 1 base at V and 5 bases at J, leaving 10 bases unmatched. How the authors handled the data: The number of TCRs in each sample had a median of approximately 95,000 and spanned about 23,224 to 690,600. A single record per CDR3 protein comes from TCRdb applying MiXCR to the RACE reads. None of the V and J calls come from the authors' own analysis; TCRdb made them. The profile shows some 400,000 distinct CDR3 sequences, about 4.4% of them singletons.

This sequence was found in a woman aged 45 to 65 with alopecia areata. Some clones in this sample may be carry-over from other donors' samples. The rearrangement uses TRBV5-1 and TRBJ2-7; 12 bases fit TRBD2. The sequences come from whole blood, collected in connection with sensitization to the hapten diphenylcyclopropenone (DPC). CDR3 sequence reads: CASSLTTLAGGPNEQYF. The DNA of the CDR3 is TGCGCCAGCAGCTTGACCACTCTAGCGGGAGGGCCCAACGAGCAGTACTTC.